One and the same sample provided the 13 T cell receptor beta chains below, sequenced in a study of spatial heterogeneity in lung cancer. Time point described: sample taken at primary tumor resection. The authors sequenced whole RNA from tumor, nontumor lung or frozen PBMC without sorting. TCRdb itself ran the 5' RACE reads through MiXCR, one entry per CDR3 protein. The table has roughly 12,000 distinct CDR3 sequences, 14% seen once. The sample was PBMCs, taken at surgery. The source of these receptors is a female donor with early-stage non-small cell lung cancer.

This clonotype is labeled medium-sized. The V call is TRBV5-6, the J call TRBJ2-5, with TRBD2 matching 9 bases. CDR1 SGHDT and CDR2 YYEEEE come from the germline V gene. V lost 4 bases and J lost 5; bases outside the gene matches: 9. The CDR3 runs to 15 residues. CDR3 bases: TGTGCCAGCAGCCCAGGACTAGCGATCAGGGAGACCCAGTACTTC. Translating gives CASSPGLAIRETQYF.

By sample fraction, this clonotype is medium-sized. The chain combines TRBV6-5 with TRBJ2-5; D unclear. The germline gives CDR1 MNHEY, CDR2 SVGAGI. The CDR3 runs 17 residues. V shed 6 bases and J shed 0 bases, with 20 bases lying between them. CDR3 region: CASSRTRRILYQETQYF. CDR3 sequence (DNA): TGTGCCAGCAGCCGTACTCGTAGGATACTGTACCAAGAGACCCAGTACTTC.

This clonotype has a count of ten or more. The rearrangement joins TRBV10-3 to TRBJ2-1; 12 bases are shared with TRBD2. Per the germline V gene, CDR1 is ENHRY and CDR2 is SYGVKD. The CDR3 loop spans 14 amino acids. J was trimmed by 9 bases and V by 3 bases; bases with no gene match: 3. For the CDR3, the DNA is TGTGCCATCAGTGAACAACTAGCGGGGGGTGAGCAGTTCTTC. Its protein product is CAISEQLAGGEQFF.

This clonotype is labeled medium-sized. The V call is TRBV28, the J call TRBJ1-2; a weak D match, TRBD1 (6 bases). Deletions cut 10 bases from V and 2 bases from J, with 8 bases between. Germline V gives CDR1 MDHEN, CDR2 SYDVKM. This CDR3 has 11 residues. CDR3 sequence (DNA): TGTGCCACCCAGGGGAACTATGGCTACACCTTC. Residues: CATQGNYGYTF.

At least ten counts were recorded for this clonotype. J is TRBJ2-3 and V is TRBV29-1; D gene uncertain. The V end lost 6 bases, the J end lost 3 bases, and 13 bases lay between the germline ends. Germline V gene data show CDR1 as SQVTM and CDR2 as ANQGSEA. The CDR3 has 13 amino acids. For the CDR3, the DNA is TGCAGCGTAGAATTCCAGTCTACAGATACGCAGTATTTT. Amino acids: CSVEFQSTDTQYF.

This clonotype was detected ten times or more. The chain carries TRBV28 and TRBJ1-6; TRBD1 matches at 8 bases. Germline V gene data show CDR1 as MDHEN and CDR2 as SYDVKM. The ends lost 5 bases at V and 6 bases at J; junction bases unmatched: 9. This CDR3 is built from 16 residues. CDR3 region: CASSGADRGSNSPLHF. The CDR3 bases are TGTGCCAGCAGTGGAGCCGACAGGGGCAGTAATTCACCCCTCCACTTT.

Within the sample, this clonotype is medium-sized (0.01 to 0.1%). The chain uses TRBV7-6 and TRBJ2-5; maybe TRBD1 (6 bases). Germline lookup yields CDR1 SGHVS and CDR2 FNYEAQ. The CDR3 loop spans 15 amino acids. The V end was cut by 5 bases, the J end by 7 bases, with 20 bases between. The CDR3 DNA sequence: TGTGCCAGCAGCCGAAGTATAACGGACAGTGCGACCCAGTACTTC. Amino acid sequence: CASSRSITDSATQYF.

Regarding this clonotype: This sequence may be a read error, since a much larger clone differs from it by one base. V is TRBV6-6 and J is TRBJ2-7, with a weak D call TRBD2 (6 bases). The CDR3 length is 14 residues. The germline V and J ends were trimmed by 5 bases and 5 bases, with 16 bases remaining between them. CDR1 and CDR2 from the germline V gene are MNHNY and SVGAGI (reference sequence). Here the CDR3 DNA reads TGTGCCAGCAGTATTTCTCGGGGGAGCCACGAGCAGTACTTC. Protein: CASSISRGSHEQYF.

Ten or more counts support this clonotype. CDR3 bases: TGTGCCTGGAGTGTATCGGGACAAGCGCTTGGGGCCAACGTCCTGACTTTC. As protein: CAWSVSGQALGANVLTF. The genes are TRBV30 and TRBJ2-6, with a possible D match to TRBD1 (6 bases). This CDR3 spans 17 amino acids. Germline V gene lookup returns CDR1 GTSNPN and CDR2 SVGIG (reference sequence). The V and J ends lost 0 bases and 3 bases respectively, with 15 bases between them.

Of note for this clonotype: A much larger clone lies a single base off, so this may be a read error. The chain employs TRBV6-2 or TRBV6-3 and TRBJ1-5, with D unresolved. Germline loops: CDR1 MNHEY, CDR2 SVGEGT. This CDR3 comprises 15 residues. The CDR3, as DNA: TGTGCCAGCAGTTACGACCTTTTTAGCAATCAGTCCCAGCATTTT. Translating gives CASSYDLFSNQSQHF.

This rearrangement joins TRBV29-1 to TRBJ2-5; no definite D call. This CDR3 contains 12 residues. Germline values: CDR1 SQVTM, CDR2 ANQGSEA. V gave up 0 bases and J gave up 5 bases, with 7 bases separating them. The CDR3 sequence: CSVEEQRETQYF. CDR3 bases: TGCAGCGTTGAAGAGCAGAGGGAGACCCAGTACTTC. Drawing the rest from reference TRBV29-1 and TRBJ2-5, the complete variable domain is SAVISQKPSRDICQRGTSLTIQCQVDSQVTMMFWYRQQPGQSLTLIATANQGSEATYESGFVIDKFPISRPNLTFSTLTVSNMSPEDSSIYLCSVEEQRETQYFGPGTRLLVL.

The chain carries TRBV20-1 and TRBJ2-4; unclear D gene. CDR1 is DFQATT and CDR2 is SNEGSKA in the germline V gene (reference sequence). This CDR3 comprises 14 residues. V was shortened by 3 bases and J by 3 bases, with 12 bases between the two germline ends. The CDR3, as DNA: TGCAGTGCTAGTATTGGGCATAGCAAAAACATTCAGTACTTC. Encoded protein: CSASIGHSKNIQYF.

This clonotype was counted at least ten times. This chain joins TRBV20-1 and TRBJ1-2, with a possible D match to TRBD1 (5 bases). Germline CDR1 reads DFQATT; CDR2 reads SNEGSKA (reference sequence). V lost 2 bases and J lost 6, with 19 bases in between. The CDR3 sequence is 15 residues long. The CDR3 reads CSARNGARIGDGYTF. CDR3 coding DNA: TGCAGTGCTAGAAATGGGGCCAGGATCGGGGATGGCTACACCTTC.